This T cell receptor (beta chain) was documented in a study of Graves' ophthalmopathy and Graves' hyperthyroidism. V was pared by 6 bases and J by 2 bases, with 5 bases of the junction left unmatched. Germline values: CDR1 DFQATT, CDR2 SNEGSKA (reference sequence). The CDR3 loop spans 14 amino acids. In its sample, this clonotype was seen a few times. RNA transcripts provided the template for amplifying TCR beta CDR3 regions. Second-round multiplex PCR followed a first-round RT-PCR using HTBI primers. TCRdb analysed the multiplex PCR reads with MiXCR anew, one entry per CDR3 protein. Of some 750,000 distinct CDR3 sequences listed, 40% were seen once; the top ten hold approximately 43%.

Specimen: peripheral blood. V is TRBV20-1 and J is TRBJ1-5, with TRBD1 matching 9 bases. The source of this sequence is an adult man with Graves' ophthalmopathy. The CDR3 sequence: CSAGQGQGNQPQHF. CDR3 DNA: TGCAGTGCGGGACAGGGTCAAGGCAATCAGCCCCAGCATTTT.